A selection of T cell receptor beta chains follows, all from one sample in a study of T cells in localized non-small cell lung cancer. Generated by immunoSEQ multiplex PCR, the TCRdb table keeps only in-frame clones and is missing some. The sample comprises tens of thousands of clones, around 82% of which are singletons, and more than 4.5% rests with the top ten. The specimen comprised PBMCs, sampled before any cancer treatment. Receptors were obtained from a man aged 35 to 69 with stage II lung adenocarcinoma. Each CDR3 is given with its conserved first and last residue. A D gene is named only where the DNA matches it firmly. The size of a clone is reported for some rows only, either as once, few or many, or as a class for expanded clones.

size: NA; D: TRBD1; V: TRBV29-1; J: TRBJ2-2; CDR3: CSVDQRKGAAGELFF; DNA: TGCAGCGTTGATCAAAGAAAGGGGGCGGCCGGGGAGCTGTTTTTT
size: NA; D: NA; V: TRBV7-2; J: TRBJ1-1; CDR3: CASSLAPPPTNTEAFF; DNA: TGTGCCAGCAGCTTAGCACCCCCCCCCACGAACACTGAAGCTTTCTTT
size: NA; D: NA; V: TRBV19; J: TRBJ1-1; CDR3: CASSEHENTEAFF; DNA: TGTGCCAGTAGCGAACACGAAAACACTGAAGCTTTCTTT
size: NA; D: NA; V: TRBV5-4; J: TRBJ2-1; CDR3: CASSLDPGYNEQFF; DNA: TGTGCCAGCAGCTTGGATCCGGGCTACAATGAGCAGTTCTTC
size: NA; D: NA; V: TRBV5-1; J: TRBJ1-1; CDR3: CASSLTSDGNTEAFF; DNA: TGCGCCAGCAGCTTAACCTCGGACGGGAACACTGAAGCTTTCTTT
size: NA; D: NA; V: TRBV2; J: TRBJ1-5; CDR3: CASSTGPEQPQHF; DNA: TGTGCCAGCAGTACAGGGCCGGAGCAGCCCCAGCATTTT
size: few; D: NA; V: TRBV5-1; J: TRBJ2-5; CDR3: CASSLDPARGETQYF; DNA: TGCGCCAGCAGCTTGGATCCTGCCAGGGGAGAGACCCAGTACTTC
size: NA; D: NA; V: TRBV5-6; J: TRBJ2-3; CDR3: CASSLAGQRTGHTQYF; DNA: TGTGCCAGCAGCTTGGCCGGACAGCGAACCGGACATACGCAGTATTTT
size: NA; D: NA; V: TRBV27; J: TRBJ2-7; CDR3: CASSLRGGGGSSYEQYF; DNA: TGTGCCAGCAGTTTACGGGGAGGGGGCGGGAGCTCCTACGAGCAGTACTTC
size: NA; D: TRBD1; V: TRBV30; J: TRBJ2-7; CDR3: CAWRRDRAYEQYF; DNA: TGTGCCTGGAGGAGGGACAGAGCCTACGAGCAGTACTTC
size: NA; D: TRBD1; V: TRBV30; J: TRBJ1-1; CDR3: CAWSGTVNTEAFF; DNA: TGTGCCTGGAGCGGGACAGTGAACACTGAAGCTTTCTTT
size: NA; D: NA; V: TRBV5-1; J: TRBJ1-1; CDR3: CASSFGGFEAFF; DNA: TGCGCCAGCAGCTTCGGGGGTTTTGAAGCTTTCTTT
size: medium-sized; D: TRBD1; V: TRBV11-3; J: TRBJ1-2; CDR3: CASSLATRARTGEGGYTF; DNA: TGTGCCAGCAGCTTAGCAACAAGGGCGAGGACAGGGGAAGGTGGCTACACCTTC
size: NA; D: TRBD2; V: TRBV4-3; J: TRBJ2-1; CDR3: CASSQSGVSYNEQFF; DNA: TGCGCCAGCAGCCAGAGCGGGGTTTCCTACAATGAGCAGTTCTTC
size: NA; D: TRBD2; V: TRBV2; J: TRBJ2-3; CDR3: CASSELAGSTDTQYF; DNA: TGTGCCAGCAGTGAACTAGCGGGAAGCACAGATACGCAGTATTTT
size: NA; D: NA; V: TRBV2; J: TRBJ1-1; CDR3: CASRGSNTEAFF; DNA: TGTGCCAGCAGGGGCTCGAACACTGAAGCTTTCTTT
size: NA; D: NA; V: TRBV6-6; J: TRBJ2-5; CDR3: CASSYRGGRETQYF; DNA: TGTGCCAGCAGTTACAGGGGAGGAAGGGAGACCCAGTACTTC
size: NA; D: NA; V: TRBV29-1; J: TRBJ1-2; CDR3: CSARSEGYGYTF; DNA: TGCAGCGCCCGGTCTGAGGGCTATGGCTACACCTTC
size: NA; D: TRBD1; V: TRBV7-8; J: TRBJ1-6; CDR3: CASSSGTASPLHF; DNA: TGTGCCAGCAGCAGTGGGACAGCTTCACCCCTCCACTTT
size: once; D: NA; V: TRBV5-1; J: TRBJ2-7; CDR3: CASSLGGTYEQYF; DNA: TGCGCCAGCAGCTTGGGCGGGACCTACGAGCAGTACTTC
size: NA; D: NA; V: TRBV6-5; J: TRBJ2-5; CDR3: CASSPRQETQYF; DNA: TGTGCCAGCAGTCCGAGACAAGAGACCCAGTACTTC
size: NA; D: TRBD1; V: TRBV7-6; J: TRBJ1-6; CDR3: CASSFRDRDNSPLHF; DNA: TGTGCCAGCAGCTTCCGGGACAGGGATAATTCACCCCTCCACTTT
size: NA; D: TRBD1; V: TRBV10-3; J: TRBJ2-1; CDR3: CAISEQGAGNEQFF; DNA: TGTGCCATCAGTGAGCAGGGGGCGGGGAATGAGCAGTTCTTC
size: NA; D: NA; V: TRBV30; J: TRBJ1-2; CDR3: CAWSVIGEGYTF; DNA: TGTGCCTGGAGTGTAATTGGGGAAGGCTACACCTTC
size: NA; D: NA; V: TRBV5-1; J: TRBJ2-2; CDR3: CASSLAQGIVIGELFF; DNA: TGCGCCAGCAGCTTGGCACAGGGAATCGTTATCGGGGAGCTGTTTTTT
size: few; D: NA; V: TRBV11-2; J: TRBJ1-1; CDR3: CASSLLGTSTGNTEAFF; DNA: TGTGCCAGCAGCTTATTAGGGACTTCAACAGGGAACACTGAAGCTTTCTTT
size: few; D: NA; V: TRBV7-2; J: TRBJ2-2; CDR3: CASSATRTGELFF; DNA: TGTGCCAGCAGCGCGACTAGGACCGGGGAGCTGTTTTTT
size: NA; D: NA; V: TRBV2; J: TRBJ2-7; CDR3: CASSEGRVPSYEQYF; DNA: TGTGCCAGCAGTGAAGGCAGGGTCCCCTCCTACGAGCAGTACTTC
size: NA; D: NA; V: TRBV30; J: TRBJ2-7; CDR3: CAWSTNYEQYF; DNA: TGTGCCTGGAGTACTAACTACGAGCAGTACTTC
size: NA; D: TRBD1; V: TRBV7-9; J: TRBJ1-2; CDR3: CAMQQGATYGYTF; DNA: TGTGCCATGCAACAGGGGGCTACCTATGGCTACACCTTC
size: NA; D: TRBD2; V: TRBV19; J: TRBJ2-5; CDR3: CASSPGPVGGYQETQYF; DNA: TGTGCCAGTAGTCCCGGACCCGTCGGGGGGTACCAAGAGACCCAGTACTTC
size: NA; D: NA; V: TRBV19; J: TRBJ2-7; CDR3: CASSIGSLSYEQYF; DNA: TGTGCCAGTAGTATTGGCAGCCTATCCTACGAGCAGTACTTC
size: NA; D: NA; V: TRBV5-4; J: TRBJ2-1; CDR3: CASSPTGQSSYNEQFF; DNA: TGTGCCAGCAGCCCCACAGGACAAAGCTCCTACAATGAGCAGTTCTTC
size: NA; D: NA; V: TRBV7-3; J: TRBJ2-3; CDR3: CASSSRLGTQYF; DNA: TGTGCCAGCAGCTCACGGTTGGGAACGCAGTATTTT
size: few; D: TRBD1; V: TRBV7-9; J: TRBJ2-3; CDR3: CASSSTGDTDTQYF; DNA: TGTGCCAGCAGCTCGACAGGGGACACAGATACGCAGTATTTT
size: NA; D: TRBD1; V: TRBV7-3; J: TRBJ2-3; CDR3: CASSSPGQGGAQYF; DNA: TGTGCCAGCAGCTCCCCGGGACAGGGTGGTGCGCAGTATTTT
size: NA; D: NA; V: TRBV6-8; J: TRBJ2-1; CDR3: CASSRAGTLIYEQFF; DNA: TGTGCCAGCAGTAGGGCCGGGACCCTGATATACGAGCAGTTCTTC
size: few; D: NA; V: TRBV10-3; J: TRBJ1-2; CDR3: CASSTRGGYGYTF; DNA: TGTGCCAGCAGCACGAGGGGCGGTTATGGCTACACCTTC
size: NA; D: NA; V: TRBV11-1; J: TRBJ2-5; CDR3: CASSQIPGTQETQYF; DNA: TGTGCCAGCAGCCAGATACCCGGGACTCAAGAGACCCAGTACTTC
size: once; D: NA; V: TRBV7-8; J: TRBJ2-7; CDR3: CASSLGTFSYEQYF; DNA: TGTGCCAGCAGCTTGGGGACATTCTCCTACGAGCAGTACTTC
size: NA; D: NA; V: TRBV14; J: TRBJ2-3; CDR3: CASSLRGGTQYF; DNA: TGTGCCAGCAGCCTCAGGGGGGGTACGCAGTATTTT
size: NA; D: TRBD2; V: TRBV19; J: TRBJ2-3; CDR3: CATSLAGGPDTQYF; DNA: TGTGCCACCTCCTTAGCGGGGGGTCCAGATACGCAGTATTTT
size: NA; D: TRBD2; V: TRBV9; J: TRBJ2-3; CDR3: CASSAGTSLPDTQYF; DNA: TGTGCCAGCAGCGCCGGGACTAGTCTCCCAGATACGCAGTATTTT
size: NA; D: TRBD1; V: TRBV10-3; J: TRBJ1-2; CDR3: CAISVNRGEGYTF; DNA: TGTGCCATCAGTGTTAACAGGGGGGAAGGCTACACCTTC
size: few; D: NA; V: TRBV11-3; J: TRBJ2-6; CDR3: CASSKGVSGANVLTF; DNA: TGTGCCAGCAGCAAAGGGGTCTCTGGGGCCAACGTCCTGACTTTC
size: NA; D: NA; V: TRBV7-2; J: TRBJ2-6; CDR3: CASRPGGVVAGANVLTF; DNA: TGTGCCAGCAGACCCGGGGGAGTGGTGGCCGGGGCCAACGTCCTGACTTTC
size: NA; D: NA; V: TRBV5-6; J: TRBJ1-6; CDR3: CASRAGTASSLHF; DNA: TGTGCCAGCAGAGCCGGGACCGCGTCGTCCCTCCACTTT
size: few; D: TRBD2; V: TRBV10-3; J: TRBJ2-1; CDR3: CAIIRVASGGFSYNEQFF; DNA: TGTGCCATCATCCGTGTGGCTAGCGGTGGCTTCTCCTACAATGAGCAGTTCTTC
size: NA; D: TRBD2; V: TRBV6-4; J: TRBJ2-1; CDR3: CASSVVAGFYNEQFF; DNA: TGTGCCAGCAGTGTAGTAGCGGGATTCTACAATGAGCAGTTCTTC
size: NA; D: TRBD1; V: TRBV30; J: TRBJ1-2; CDR3: CAWTPRQGLGGYTF; DNA: TGTGCCTGGACCCCAAGACAGGGATTGGGAGGCTACACCTTC
size: NA; D: TRBD2; V: TRBV7-8; J: TRBJ2-1; CDR3: CASSKTSGTNNEQFF; DNA: TGTGCCAGCAGCAAAACTAGCGGGACTAACAATGAGCAGTTCTTC
size: NA; D: TRBD2; V: TRBV7-2; J: TRBJ2-5; CDR3: CASRGLAGVLSETQYF; DNA: TGTGCCAGCAGAGGACTAGCGGGAGTACTTTCGGAGACCCAGTACTTC
size: few; D: NA; V: TRBV6-6; J: TRBJ1-2; CDR3: CASSQWSVDYGYTF; DNA: TGTGCCAGCAGCCAGTGGTCCGTAGATTATGGCTACACCTTC
size: NA; D: NA; V: TRBV19; J: TRBJ1-1; CDR3: CASSIGRLNTEAFF; DNA: TGTGCCAGTAGTATAGGACGGCTGAACACTGAAGCTTTCTTT
size: NA; D: NA; V: TRBV7-8; J: TRBJ1-2; CDR3: CASSSGEKGYGYTF; DNA: TGTGCCAGCAGTTCGGGGGAGAAGGGATATGGCTACACCTTC